This T cell receptor beta chain was recovered during a study of blood T cell repertoires in COVID-19. The CDR3 has 16 residues. Germline values: CDR1 SGHRS, CDR2 YFSETQ. After removal of 5 bases from V and 7 bases from J, the junction contained 12 bases not matched to a gene. The repertoire was sequenced with immunoSEQ multiplex PCR; TCRdb's copy has only in-frame clones and lacks some. The sample contains around 300,000 clones, 90% of which appear only once. This receptor was identified in a woman aged 18-29 years with acute COVID-19. Material for sequencing was PBMCs or T cells enriched from blood (not recorded which). The chain combines TRBV5-1 with TRBJ1-2; 12 bases map to TRBD1. CDR3 in DNA: TGCGCCAGCAGTTCAAATCCGGGACAGGGGGCATCTGGCTACACCTTC. It is translated as CASSSNPGQGASGYTF.